This record looks at one T cell receptor (beta chain) sequence and its context. No antigen is known for it. These data are taken from a study of post-analysis software for immune sequencing data. For the study at large: Relapsing-remitting, secondary progressive and progressive-relapsing forms made up the multiple sclerosis disease courses.

The library was made from cDNA and included unique molecular identifiers. The authors obtained approximately 540,000 cDNA molecules from about 0.94 to 9.7 million T cells. TCRdb fed the PCR reads into MiXCR, producing one record per CDR3 protein. The table includes around 260,000 distinct CDR3 sequences, about 38% detected once. With V trimmed by 0 bases and J by 6 bases, 6 bases remained unmatched. The CDR3 runs to 15 residues. CDR1 and CDR2 (germline): SGHTA, FQGTGA. Study findings and constraints: Samples prepared in the same batch strongly co-clustered by F measure. Controls' normalized Chao1 diversity significantly exceeded that of multiple sclerosis patients. Patients had higher frequencies than controls of roughly five TRBV segments, including TRBV5-6, TRBV5-1 and TRBV20-1.

The rearrangement uses TRBV7-3 and TRBJ1-1; 8 nucleotides match TRBD1. Input material: blood. The receptor was isolated from a girl aged 10-17 years with multiple sclerosis. The CDR3 loop reads CASSLTRGLMAEAFF. Here the CDR3 DNA reads TGTGCCAGCAGCTTAACCAGGGGGCTAATGGCTGAAGCTTTCTTT.